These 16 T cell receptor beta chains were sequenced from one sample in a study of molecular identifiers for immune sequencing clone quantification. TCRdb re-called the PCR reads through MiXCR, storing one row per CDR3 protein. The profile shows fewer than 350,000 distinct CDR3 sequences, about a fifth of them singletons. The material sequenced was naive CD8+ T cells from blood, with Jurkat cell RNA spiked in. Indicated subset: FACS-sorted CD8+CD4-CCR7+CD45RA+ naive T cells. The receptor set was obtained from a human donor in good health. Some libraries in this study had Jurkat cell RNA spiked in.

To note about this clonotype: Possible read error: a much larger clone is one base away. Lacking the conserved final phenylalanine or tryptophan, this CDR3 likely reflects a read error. The CDR3 sequence is CSVRDLNEDEQYL. The CDR3 region has the DNA TGCAGTGTCCGGGACCTGAATGAGGACGAGCAGTACCTC. The rearrangement links TRBV20-1 to TRBJ2-7; tentatively, D is TRBD1 or TRBD2 (5 bases each). This CDR3 spans 13 amino acids. The V and J ends lost 7 bases and 5 bases respectively, with 18 bases between them. The germline gives CDR1 DFQATT, CDR2 SNEGSKA (reference sequence).

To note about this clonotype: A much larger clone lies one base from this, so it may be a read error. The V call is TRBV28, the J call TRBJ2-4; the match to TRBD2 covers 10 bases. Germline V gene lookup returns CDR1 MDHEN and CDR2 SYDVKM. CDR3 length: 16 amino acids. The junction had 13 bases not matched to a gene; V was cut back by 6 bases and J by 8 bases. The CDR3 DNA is TGTGCCAGCAGCCCATGGGCTAGCGGGAGTCGAGACATTCAGTACTTC. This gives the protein CASSPWASGSRDIQYF. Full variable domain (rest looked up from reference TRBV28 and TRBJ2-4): DVKVTQSSRYLVKRTGEKVFLECVQDMDHENMFWYRQDPGLGLRLIYFSYDVKMKEKGDIPEGYSVSREKKERFSLILESASTNQTSMYLCASSPWASGSRDIQYFGAGTRLSVL.

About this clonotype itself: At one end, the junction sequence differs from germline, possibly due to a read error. The CDR3 protein is CASSANREVPYEQYF. CDR3 DNA: TGTGCTAGCAGCGCGAACAGGGAGGTGCCCTACGAGCAGTACTTC. The chain employs TRBV7-7 and TRBJ2-7; D could derive from TRBD1 or TRBD2 (6 bases each). Germline V CDR1 and CDR2: SSHAT, FNYEAQ (reference sequence). The CDR3 is 15 residues long.

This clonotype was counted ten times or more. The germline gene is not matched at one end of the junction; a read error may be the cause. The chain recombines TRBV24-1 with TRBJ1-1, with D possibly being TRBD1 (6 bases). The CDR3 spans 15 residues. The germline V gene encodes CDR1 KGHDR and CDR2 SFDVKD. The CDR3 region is CATSDGQGMNTETFF. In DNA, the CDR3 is TGTGCCACCAGTGATGGGCAGGGGATGAACACTGAAACTTTCTTT.

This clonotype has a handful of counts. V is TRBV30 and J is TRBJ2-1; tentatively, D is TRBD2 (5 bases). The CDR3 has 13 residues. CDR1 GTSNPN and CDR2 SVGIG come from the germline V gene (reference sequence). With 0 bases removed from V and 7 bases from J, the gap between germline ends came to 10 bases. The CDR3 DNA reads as TGTGCCTGGAGTGTAGGGCCGGGGAATGAGCAGTTCTTC. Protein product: CAWSVGPGNEQFF.

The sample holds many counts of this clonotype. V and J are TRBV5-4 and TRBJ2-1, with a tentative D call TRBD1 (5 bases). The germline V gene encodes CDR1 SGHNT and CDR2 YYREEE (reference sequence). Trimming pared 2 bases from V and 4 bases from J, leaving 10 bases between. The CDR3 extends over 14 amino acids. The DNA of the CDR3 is TGTGCCAGCAGCTTTAGCAGGGAATACAATGAGCAGTTCTTC. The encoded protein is CASSFSREYNEQFF.

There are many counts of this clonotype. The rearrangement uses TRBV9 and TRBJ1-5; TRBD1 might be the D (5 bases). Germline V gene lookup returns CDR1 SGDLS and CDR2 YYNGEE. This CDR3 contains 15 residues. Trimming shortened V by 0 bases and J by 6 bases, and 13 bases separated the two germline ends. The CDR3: CASSVGGGVGQPQHF. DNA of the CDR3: TGTGCCAGCAGCGTAGGTGGAGGGGTGGGTCAGCCCCAGCATTTT.

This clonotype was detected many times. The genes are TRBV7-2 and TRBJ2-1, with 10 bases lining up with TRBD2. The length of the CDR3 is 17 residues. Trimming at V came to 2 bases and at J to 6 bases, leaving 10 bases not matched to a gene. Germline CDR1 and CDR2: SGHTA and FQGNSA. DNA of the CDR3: TGTGCCAGCAGCTTAAATTTCTGGACTAGCGGTGCCAATGAGCAGTTCTTC. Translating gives CASSLNFWTSGANEQFF.

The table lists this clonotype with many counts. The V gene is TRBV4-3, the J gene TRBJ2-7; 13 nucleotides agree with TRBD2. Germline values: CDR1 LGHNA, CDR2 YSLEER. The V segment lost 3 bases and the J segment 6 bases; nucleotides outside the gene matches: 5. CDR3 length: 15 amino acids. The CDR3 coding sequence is TGCGCCAGCAGCCACTGGACTAGCGGGAGTTGCGAGCAGTACTTC. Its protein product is CASSHWTSGSCEQYF.

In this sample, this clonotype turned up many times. CDR3 coding DNA: TGTGCCAGTCGGGACCCCACTGAAGCTTTCTTT. It yields the protein CASRDPTEAFF. This sequence joins TRBV6-5 and TRBJ1-1; D is possibly TRBD1 (5 bases). The germline V and J ends were trimmed by 9 bases and 4 bases, with 9 bases remaining between them. CDR1 and CDR2 from the germline V gene are MNHEY and SVGAGI. The CDR3 covers 11 residues.

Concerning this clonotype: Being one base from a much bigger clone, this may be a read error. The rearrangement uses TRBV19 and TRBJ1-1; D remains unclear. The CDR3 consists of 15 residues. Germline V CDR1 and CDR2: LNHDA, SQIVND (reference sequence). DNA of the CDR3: TGTGCCAGTAGTATAGTATATTACGCGAACACTGAAACTTTCTTT. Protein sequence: CASSIVYYANTETFF.

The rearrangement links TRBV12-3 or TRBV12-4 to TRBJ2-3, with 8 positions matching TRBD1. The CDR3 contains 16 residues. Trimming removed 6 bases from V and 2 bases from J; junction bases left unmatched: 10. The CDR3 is CASSGEAGQVTDTQYF. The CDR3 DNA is TGTGCCAGCAGCGGAGAGGCGGGACAGGTCACAGATACGCAGTATTTT.

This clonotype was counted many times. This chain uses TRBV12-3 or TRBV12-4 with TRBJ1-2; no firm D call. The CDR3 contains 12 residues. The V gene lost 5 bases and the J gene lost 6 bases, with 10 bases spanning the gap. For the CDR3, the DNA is TGTGCCAGCAGTCTAAGTCCAAATGGCTACACCTTC. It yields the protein CASSLSPNGYTF.

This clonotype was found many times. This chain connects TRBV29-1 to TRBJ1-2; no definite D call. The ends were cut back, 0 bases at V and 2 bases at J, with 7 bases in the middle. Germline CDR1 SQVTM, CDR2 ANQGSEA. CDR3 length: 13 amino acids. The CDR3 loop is CSVEDIQNYGYTF. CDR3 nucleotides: TGCAGCGTTGAAGATATCCAGAACTATGGCTACACCTTC. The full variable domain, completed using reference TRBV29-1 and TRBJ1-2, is SAVISQKPSRDICQRGTSLTIQCQVDSQVTMMFWYRQQPGQSLTLIATANQGSEATYESGFVIDKFPISRPNLTFSTLTVSNMSPEDSSIYLCSVEDIQNYGYTFGSGTRLTVV.

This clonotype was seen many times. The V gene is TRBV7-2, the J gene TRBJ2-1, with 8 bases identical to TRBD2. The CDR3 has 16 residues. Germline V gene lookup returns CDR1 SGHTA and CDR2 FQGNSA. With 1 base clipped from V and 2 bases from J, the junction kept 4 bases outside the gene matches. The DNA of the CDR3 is TGTGCCAGCAGCTTAGGGCAGCGGGAGCCCTACAATGAGCAGTTCTTC. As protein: CASSLGQREPYNEQFF.

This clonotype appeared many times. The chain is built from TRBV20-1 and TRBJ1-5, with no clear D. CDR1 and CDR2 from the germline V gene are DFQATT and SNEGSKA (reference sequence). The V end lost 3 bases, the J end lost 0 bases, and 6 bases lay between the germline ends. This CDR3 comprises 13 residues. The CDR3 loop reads CSARPDSNQPQHF. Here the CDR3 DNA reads TGCAGTGCTAGGCCGGATAGCAATCAGCCCCAGCATTTT.